This is a list of T cell receptor beta chains from one sample in a study of T cell clones after liver transplantation. Profiling relied on immunoSEQ multiplex PCR, and the TCRdb table lists in-frame clones only, not all of them. Of about 99,000 clones listed, around 84% were seen once; the top ten hold roughly 2.8%. The starting material was CD4+ T cells from blood, obtained about 50 months after liver transplant. These receptors were obtained from a human patient who received a liver transplant. The graft donor may have given rise to some T cells. Each CDR3 is given with its conserved first and last residue. The D gene is left open where the match is weak.

v_call	d_call	j_call	cdr3_nt	cdr3_aa
TRBV11-2	TRBD2	TRBJ2-5	TGTGCCAGCAGCCCGGGACTAGCGGGGGGGCCAGTCCAGACCCAGTACTTC	CASSPGLAGGPVQTQYF
TRBV19	TRBD2	TRBJ2-5	TGTGCCAGTAGTATGGGACTAGCGGGAGTAACGGAGACCCAGTACTTC	CASSMGLAGVTETQYF
TRBV28	NA	TRBJ1-5	TGTGCCAGCACCCCCGGGGGGGCCGATCAGCCCCAGCATTTT	CASTPGGADQPQHF
TRBV5-4	NA	TRBJ2-3	TGTGCCGCCGCAGCCGGGGCTGGGGATACGCAGTATTTT	CAAAAGAGDTQYF
TRBV19	TRBD1	TRBJ1-5	TGTGCCAGTAGTATAGTGCGTACTGACAGGGGGTGGCAGCCCCAGCATTTT	CASSIVRTDRGWQPQHF
TRBV4-2	NA	TRBJ2-2	TGTGCCAGCAGCCAAGATCAGAACGGGGCGAACACCGGGGAGCTGTTTTTT	CASSQDQNGANTGELFF
TRBV4-1	NA	TRBJ2-3	TGCGCCAGCAGCCAGAGGTCGGGAGGGGGCTCTGATACGCAGTATTTT	CASSQRSGGGSDTQYF
TRBV28	TRBD1	TRBJ1-2	TGTGCCAGCAGAGTCCCCGGGACAGGGGTTGGCTACACCTTC	CASRVPGTGVGYTF
TRBV6-1	TRBD1	TRBJ1-5	TGTGCCAGCAGTGACCGAAACAGGGGTAGGATTATAAGCAATCAGCCCCAGCATTTT	CASSDRNRGRIISNQPQHF
TRBV5-4	TRBD1	TRBJ2-3	TGTGCCAGCAGCTTGGGACAGGGGAGCACAGATACGCAGTATTTT	CASSLGQGSTDTQYF
TRBV7-9	TRBD1	TRBJ2-3	TGTGCCAGCAGCCTGGACAGGGGGCAGGCTCCGCAGTATTTT	CASSLDRGQAPQYF
TRBV5-1	TRBD2	TRBJ2-2	TGCGCCAGCAGCTTGTTAGCGGGAGTCGGCACCGGGGAGCTGTTTTTT	CASSLLAGVGTGELFF
TRBV5-1	TRBD2	TRBJ2-7	TGCGCCAGCAGAGTAGCGGGGGGGACATACGAGCAGTACTTC	CASRVAGGTYEQYF
TRBV7-2	TRBD2	TRBJ2-3	TGTGCCAGCAGCTACCGACGGGGGGGCCTGGCGCAGTATTTT	CASSYRRGGLAQYF
TRBV11-3	TRBD2	TRBJ2-2	TGTGCCAGCAGCCCGCGTCGGACGGGAGGGAACACCGGGGAGCTGTTTTTT	CASSPRRTGGNTGELFF
TRBV7-8	NA	TRBJ1-1	TGTGCCAGCAGCTTTTTGGGGGGCGCGGTAATGAACACTGAAGCTTTCTTT	CASSFLGGAVMNTEAFF